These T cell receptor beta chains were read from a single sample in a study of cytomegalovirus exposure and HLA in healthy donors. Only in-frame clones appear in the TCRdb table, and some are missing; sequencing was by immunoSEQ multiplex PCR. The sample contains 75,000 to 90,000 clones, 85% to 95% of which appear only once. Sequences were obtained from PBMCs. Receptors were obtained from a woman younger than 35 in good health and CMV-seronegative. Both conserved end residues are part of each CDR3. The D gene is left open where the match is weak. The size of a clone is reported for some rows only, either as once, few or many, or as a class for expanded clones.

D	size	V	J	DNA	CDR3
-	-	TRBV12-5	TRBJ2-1	TGTGCTAGTGGTTTAAAGCAGGGACAACGGAATGAGCAGTTCTTC	CASGLKQGQRNEQFF
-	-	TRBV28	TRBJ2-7	TGTGCCAGCAGCCAATCGGGGTACGAGCAGTACTTC	CASSQSGYEQYF
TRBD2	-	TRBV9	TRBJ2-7	TGTGCCAGCAGCCCTGCAGCGGGAGCTGGCGAGCAGTACTTC	CASSPAAGAGEQYF
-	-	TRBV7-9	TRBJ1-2	TGTGCCAGCAGCCGGAGGGGAGGCGATGGCTACACCTTC	CASSRRGGDGYTF
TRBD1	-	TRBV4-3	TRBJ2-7	TGCGCCAGCAGCCAATCCGGGACAGGGGAAAGATACGAGCAGTACTTC	CASSQSGTGERYEQYF
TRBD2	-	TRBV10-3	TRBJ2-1	TGTGCCACGGGAGGGGGCGGGAGGGCGAGTAATGAGCAGTTCTTC	CATGGGGRASNEQFF
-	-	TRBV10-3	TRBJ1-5	TGTGCCATCAGTGAGTCGGCTACAGGGACCAATCAGCCCCAGCATTTT	CAISESATGTNQPQHF
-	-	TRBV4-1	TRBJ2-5	TGCGCCAGCAGTCTCTCGGACGGGGGAGCCCAGTACTTC	CASSLSDGGAQYF
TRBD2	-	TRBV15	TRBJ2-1	TGTGCCACCAGCGGTAGGACTAGAGGATCAGGTCACGATGAGCAGTTCTTC	CATSGRTRGSGHDEQFF
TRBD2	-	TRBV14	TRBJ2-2	TGTGCCAGCAGCCAAGATCTGGCGGGGGACTACCGGAACACCGGGGAGCTGTTTTTT	CASSQDLAGDYRNTGELFF
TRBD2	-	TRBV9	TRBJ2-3	TGTGCCAGCACAGAATCAGCGGGAGTGATGGCAGATACGCAGTATTTT	CASTESAGVMADTQYF
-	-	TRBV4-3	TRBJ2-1	TGCGCCAGCAGCCAAGTTCAGGGGCTCGGCAATGAGCAGTTCTTC	CASSQVQGLGNEQFF
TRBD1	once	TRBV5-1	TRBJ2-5	TGCGCCAGCAGCCAACCGACAGGGGAAGAGACCCAGTACTTC	CASSQPTGEETQYF
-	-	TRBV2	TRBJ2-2	TGTGCCAGCAGACAGGGAGGGGCCGGGGAGCTGTTTTTT	CASRQGGAGELFF
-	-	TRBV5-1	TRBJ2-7	TGCGCCAGCAGCTTGGGGTCCGGGAGACACGAGCAGTACTTC	CASSLGSGRHEQYF
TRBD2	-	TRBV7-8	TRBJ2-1	TGTGCCAGCAGCTTAGCCCGCGCTAGCGGGAGCCCCTCCTACAATGAGCAGTTCTTC	CASSLARASGSPSYNEQFF
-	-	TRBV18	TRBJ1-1	TGTGCCAGCTCACCTGGGGGGGTTGGTGAAGCTTTCTTT	CASSPGGVGEAFF
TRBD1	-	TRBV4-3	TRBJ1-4	TGCGCCAGCAGCCCGGGGACAGGAACTATCGAAAAACTGTTTTTT	CASSPGTGTIEKLFF
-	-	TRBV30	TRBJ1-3	TGTGCCTTACAGGGTTCTGGAAACACCATATATTTT	CALQGSGNTIYF
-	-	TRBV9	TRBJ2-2	TGTGCCAGCAGCGTAGGGTGGGCCTCCGGGGAGCTGTTTTTT	CASSVGWASGELFF
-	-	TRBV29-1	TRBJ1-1	TGCAGCGTTGGGGGCGGTGAAGCTTTCTTT	CSVGGGEAFF
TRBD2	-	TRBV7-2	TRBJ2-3	TGTGCCAGCAGCTTAGCGCGCAGCGGGGGCACAGATACGCAGTATTTT	CASSLARSGGTDTQYF
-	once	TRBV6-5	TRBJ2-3	TGTGCCAGCAGGAACCCCGGGGTCAGCACAGATACGCAGTATTTT	CASRNPGVSTDTQYF
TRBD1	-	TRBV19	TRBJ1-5	TGTGCCAGTAGTTTTGGGACAGGGACTCAGCCCCAGCATTTT	CASSFGTGTQPQHF
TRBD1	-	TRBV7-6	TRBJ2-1	TGTGCCAGCACCTCGGGACAGTCATACAATGAGCAGTTCTTC	CASTSGQSYNEQFF
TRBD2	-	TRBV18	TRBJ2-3	TGTGCCAGCTCACCACTAGGACTAGCGGCCACAGATACGCAGTATTTT	CASSPLGLAATDTQYF
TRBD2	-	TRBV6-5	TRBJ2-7	TGTGCCAGCAGGTCTAGCGGGGGGGCAAGGGAGCAGTACTTC	CASRSSGGAREQYF
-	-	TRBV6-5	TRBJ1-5	TGTGCCAGCAGTTCAACACGCCAGGGGCCCCAGCATTTT	CASSSTRQGPQHF
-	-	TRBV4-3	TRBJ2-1	TGCGCCAGCAGCTATAGAGCGGGTGATTCCTACAATGAGCAGTTCTTC	CASSYRAGDSYNEQFF
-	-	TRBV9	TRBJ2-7	TGTGCCAGCAGCACCAGGGGCGACGAGCAGTACTTC	CASSTRGDEQYF
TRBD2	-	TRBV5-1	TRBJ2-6	TGCGCCAGCAGCCCGGCCGGGACTACGGCCAACGTCCTGACTTTC	CASSPAGTTANVLTF
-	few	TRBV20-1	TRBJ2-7	TGCAGTGCGATAACCGGTTACGAGCAGTACTTC	CSAITGYEQYF
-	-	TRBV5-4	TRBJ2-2	TGTGCCAGCAGCTTGTCCGTGCGGGCCACCGGGGAGCTGTTTTTT	CASSLSVRATGELFF
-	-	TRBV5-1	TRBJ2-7	TGCGCCAGCAGCCCAGACTCCCAGTCTCGTTTGCAGTACTTC	CASSPDSQSRLQYF
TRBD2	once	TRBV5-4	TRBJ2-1	TGTGCCAGCAGCTTGGTTGCGGGGGGGCCTGGCGGTGAGCAGTTCTTC	CASSLVAGGPGGEQFF
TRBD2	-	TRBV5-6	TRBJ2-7	TGTGCCAGCAGCTTGATAGCGGGAGGGCTCCCCATCGGAGAGCAGTACTTC	CASSLIAGGLPIGEQYF
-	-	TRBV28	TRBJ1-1	TGTGCCAGCAGTTTAGGCAGGGCCACAACGGCTTTCTTT	CASSLGRATTAFF
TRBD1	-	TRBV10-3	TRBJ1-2	TGTGCCATAGCGGACAGGGGGCACTATGGCTACACCTTC	CAIADRGHYGYTF
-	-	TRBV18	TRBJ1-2	TGTGCCAGCTCACCACGGGGTCCTAAAGGGGAATACACCTTC	CASSPRGPKGEYTF
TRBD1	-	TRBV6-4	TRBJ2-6	TGTGCCAGCAGTGACGGGACAGGCGGTATTGGTGGGGCCAACGTCCTGACTTTC	CASSDGTGGIGGANVLTF
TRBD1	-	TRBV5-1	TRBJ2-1	TGCGCCAGCAGCTTGGAGGGACAGGGTTATGAGCAGTTCTTC	CASSLEGQGYEQFF